This T cell receptor beta chain was captured in a study of shared clonotypes between healthy human individuals. The naive CD8 subset, CD45RO-negative cells positively selected for CCR7, excluded terminally differentiated effector memory CD45RA+ cells. The test was conducted at deep level. Only in-frame clones appear in the TCRdb table, and some are missing; sequencing was by immunoSEQ multiplex PCR. The data show millions of clones, about 93% seen once. The CDR3 has 16 residues. Germline V CDR1 and CDR2: MDHEN, SYDVKM. J gave up 2 bases and V 5 bases, and 9 bases lay outside the gene matches. The chain combines TRBV28 with TRBJ2-1; TRBD2 aligns across 7 bases. This clonotype was obtained from a man younger than 35 in good health. Some clones in this sample may be carry-over from other donors' samples. Material: naive CD8+ T cells from PBMCs. CDR3 in amino acids: CASSTRTSYPYNEQFF. The DNA for the CDR3 is TGTGCCAGCAGTACCCGGACTAGTTATCCCTACAATGAGCAGTTCTTC. The full variable domain, rest sourced from reference TRBV28 and TRBJ2-1, is DVKVTQSSRYLVKRTGEKVFLECVQDMDHENMFWYRQDPGLGLRLIYFSYDVKMKEKGDIPEGYSVSREKKERFSLILESASTNQTSMYLCASSTRTSYPYNEQFFGPGTRLTVL.